This T cell receptor beta chain is from a study of blood T cell repertoires in COVID-19. The CDR3 length is 15 residues. The germline V gene has CDR1 MNHEY and CDR2 SVGAGI. The V segment lost 4 bases and the J segment 7 bases; nucleotides outside the gene matches: 8. In the original analysis: Reference gene primers were amplified, and this amplification served to estimate nucleated cell counts. Assay: immunoSEQ multiplex PCR; the TCRdb copy retains only in-frame clones and omits some. The V and J calls and clone size are taken from that table; D and trimming were inferred from the DNA. The table lists 85,000 to 90,000 clones, approximately 80% of them singletons, with about 11% in the top ten.

The rearrangement links TRBV6-5 to TRBJ1-4; 8 bases agree with TRBD1. This receptor was obtained from a man in his 70s with acute or convalescent COVID-19. The sample consisted of peripheral blood. CDR3 nucleotides: TGTGCCAGCAGTTCCCAGGGGGCCCATCGTGAAAAACTGTTTTTT. Its protein product is CASSSQGAHREKLFF.